A single sample gave rise to the 32 T cell receptor beta chains below, sequenced in a study of shared clonotypes between healthy human individuals (dated by TCRdb to 2020 to 2022). The library was produced with the immunoSEQ multiplex PCR assay. Drawn from immuneACCESS, this table holds only the in-frame rearrangements with V and J called that TCRdb kept. Clones are partly lost; checked studies trace under half to an unresolved V gene and leave the rest unexplained. This sample is represented by about 960,000 clones; roughly 72% of them were singletons. Around 1.4% of the sample lies in the top ten. The material sequenced was memory CD4+ T cells sorted from blood. The cell subset or site label, read with the paper, signifies: CD45RA-negative fraction. The origin of the receptors is a young man in good health.

CDR3 nucleotides: TGTGCCAGCAGCTCGCAGTTTGGACTGGGAAGCTCCTATAATTCACCCCTCCACTTT. It encodes CASSSQFGLGSSYNSPLHF. The chain carries TRBV11-2 and TRBJ1-6; unclear D gene. This CDR3 is built from 19 residues. Between the trimmed V and J ends, which lost 4 bases and 0 bases, there was a span of 19 bases. Germline CDR1 SGHAT, CDR2 FQNNGV.

The CDR3 loop reads CASSLDSGSADTQYF. The CDR3 nucleotides are TGTGCCAGCAGCTTGGATAGCGGGAGTGCAGATACGCAGTATTTT. The V and J genes are TRBV7-2 and TRBJ2-3; 9 nucleotides agree with TRBD2. Germline-derived CDR1 and CDR2 are SGHTA and FQGNSA. The CDR3 consists of 15 residues. The junction had 5 bases not matched to a gene; V was cut back by 3 bases and J by 4 bases. The whole variable domain, filled in from reference TRBV7-2 and TRBJ2-3, reads GAGVSQSPSNKVTEKGKDVELRCDPISGHTALYWYRQSLGQGLEFLIYFQGNSAPDKSGLPSDRFSAERTGGSVSTLTIQRTQQEDSAVYLCASSLDSGSADTQYFGPGTRLTVL.

This clone appeared once. V gene TRBV30 combines with J gene TRBJ2-7; a weak D match, TRBD1 (6 bases). Germline CDR1 reads GTSNPN; CDR2 reads SVGIG (reference sequence). The CDR3 runs to 13 residues. V lost 2 bases to trimming and J lost 5 bases, with 13 bases between them. The CDR3 is CAWSRQDIHEQYF. In DNA form, the CDR3 reads TGTGCCTGGAGTCGACAGGACATACACGAGCAGTACTTC. Variable domain in full (rest from reference TRBV30 and TRBJ2-7): SQTIHQWPATLVQPVGSPLSLECTVEGTSNPNLYWYRQAAGRGLQLLFYSVGIGQISSEVPQNLSASRPQDRQFILSSKKLLLSDSGFYLCAWSRQDIHEQYFGPGTRLTVT.

CDR3 sequence: CAWSQTGYEQYF. The CDR3 coding sequence is TGTGCCTGGAGTCAGACTGGGTACGAGCAGTACTTC. The rearrangement uses TRBV30 and TRBJ2-7; D is ambiguous. V gave up 2 bases and J gave up 4 bases, with 9 bases separating them. Germline V gene lookup returns CDR1 GTSNPN and CDR2 SVGIG (reference sequence). This CDR3 is built from 12 residues.

The chain is built from TRBV5-1 and TRBJ1-1; the match to TRBD1 covers 8 bases. CDR1 is SGHRS and CDR2 is YFSETQ in the germline V gene. The CDR3 totals 16 residues. V was clipped by 5 bases and J by 4 bases; unmatched bases: 13. CDR3 DNA sequence: TGCGCCAGCAGTGTAGGACAGGGCAAAACCCCCACTGAAGCTTTCTTT. The encoded protein is CASSVGQGKTPTEAFF.

V and J are TRBV2 and TRBJ2-7; D is possibly TRBD1 or TRBD2 (5 bases each). Germline-derived CDR1 and CDR2 are SNHLY and FYNNEI. CDR3 length equals 14 residues. V lost 5 bases to trimming and J lost 2 bases, with 13 bases between them. The DNA of the CDR3 is TGTGCCAGCAGTACCGGGACCCCCCCCTACGAGCAGTACTTC. Protein product: CASSTGTPPYEQYF.

The CDR3 DNA is TGTGCCAGCGACAGGGGGCCTGATAGCACTGAAGCTTTCTTT. Encoded protein: CASDRGPDSTEAFF. The chain has TRBV19 and TRBJ1-1, with 10 bases fitting TRBD1. V trimming: 9 bases; J trimming: 4 bases; junction bases outside the gene matches: 8. CDR1 LNHDA and CDR2 SQIVND come from the germline V gene (reference sequence). CDR3 length equals 14 residues.

The chain has TRBV6-1 and TRBJ1-2; D perhaps matches TRBD1 (5 bases). V was cut by 10 bases and J by 7 bases, with 13 bases left in between. The CDR3 has 11 amino acids. CDR1 and CDR2 from the germline V gene are MNHNS and SASEGT. The CDR3 coding sequence is TGTGCCACCAATCAGGGAATTGGCTACACCTTC. Translating it yields CATNQGIGYTF.

V is TRBV2 and J is TRBJ2-3; D may be TRBD2 (6 bases). V lost 2 bases and J lost 0, with 9 bases in between. The length of the CDR3 is 15 residues. Germline V gives CDR1 SNHLY, CDR2 FYNNEI. Here the CDR3 reads CASSEIAGSTDTQYF. The DNA of the CDR3 is TGTGCCAGCAGTGAAATCGCGGGGAGCACAGATACGCAGTATTTT.

This sequence joins TRBV2 and TRBJ1-2, with a possible D match to TRBD1 (5 bases). CDR1 and CDR2 (germline): SNHLY, FYNNEI. V lost 6 bases to trimming and J lost 0 bases, with 11 bases between them. CDR3 length: 14 amino acids. The CDR3 reads CASRERGSNYGYTF. In DNA form, the CDR3 reads TGTGCCAGCAGAGAAAGGGGTTCTAACTATGGCTACACCTTC. Supplemented by reference TRBV2 and TRBJ1-2, the full variable domain reads EPEVTQTPSHQVTQMGQEVILRCVPISNHLYFYWYRQILGQKVEFLVSFYNNEISEKSEIFDDQFSVERPDGSNFTLKIRSTKLEDSAMYFCASRERGSNYGYTFGSGTRLTVV.

This clone came up a few times. The chain is built from TRBV19 and TRBJ1-2, with TRBD1 as a possible D gene (6 bases). This CDR3 contains 15 residues. V lost 5 bases, J lost 4 bases, and 17 bases lay in between. The V gene's germline CDR1 is LNHDA and CDR2 SQIVND (reference sequence). Here the CDR3 DNA reads TGTGCCAGTAGTGCTCGAACCGGGACAAGCTATGGCTACACCTTC. It encodes CASSARTGTSYGYTF.

The V gene is TRBV18, the J gene TRBJ2-3, with D tentatively TRBD1 or TRBD2 (6 bases each). V gave up 3 bases and J gave up 5 bases, with 12 bases separating them. CDR1 and CDR2 from the germline V gene are KGHSH and LQKENI. This CDR3 region has 14 residues. CDR3 DNA sequence: TGTGCCAGCTCACCGGGCCGGGGGCAAGATACGCAGTATTTT. Amino acid sequence: CASSPGRGQDTQYF.

This clone has a handful of counts. This chain connects TRBV30 to TRBJ1-5; 11 nucleotides match TRBD1. The CDR3 extends over 14 amino acids. From germline, CDR1 is GTSNPN and CDR2 SVGIG (reference sequence). Trimming removed 3 bases from V and 6 bases from J; junction bases left unmatched: 4. The CDR3 loop reads CAWRGQGGGQPQHF. The CDR3 nucleotides read TGTGCCTGGAGGGGACAGGGGGGAGGTCAGCCCCAGCATTTT.

The chain uses TRBV7-6 and TRBJ1-3; unclear D gene. The V end was cut by 1 base, the J end by 2 bases, with 9 bases between. CDR1 is SGHVS and CDR2 is FNYEAQ in the germline V gene. The CDR3 totals 15 residues. The CDR3 nucleotides read TGTGCCAGCAGCTTAGAGGTTTCCCCTGGAAACACCATATATTTT. Its translation is CASSLEVSPGNTIYF.

This clone has only a few counts. V and J are TRBV7-8 and TRBJ2-3; 7 bases fit TRBD2. CDR1 SGHVS and CDR2 FQNEAQ come from the germline V gene. V was pared by 4 bases and J by 2 bases, with 12 bases of the junction left unmatched. This CDR3 spans 17 amino acids. The CDR3 loop reads CASSSGWWAGDTDTQYF. In DNA, the CDR3 is TGTGCCAGCAGCTCCGGTTGGTGGGCGGGAGACACAGATACGCAGTATTTT.

This clone was counted at least ten times. The rearrangement joins TRBV6-5 to TRBJ1-1, with 8 bases matching TRBD1. Trimming took 0 bases from V and 6 from J; bases not matched to a gene: 9. The CDR3 has 16 amino acids. Germline V gene lookup returns CDR1 MNHEY and CDR2 SVGAGI. In DNA form, the CDR3 reads TGTGCCAGCAGTTACTCGGGGCGGGGCAGGGGGCCTGAAGCTTTCTTT. Encoded protein: CASSYSGRGRGPEAFF.

J is TRBJ2-2 and V is TRBV6-1, with D possibly being TRBD2 (6 bases). Germline CDR1 is MNHNS and CDR2 is SASEGT. Trimming pared 2 bases from V and 0 bases from J, leaving 16 bases between. The CDR3 consists of 18 residues. CDR3 nucleotide sequence: TGTGCCAGCAGTGAAACCGTATGGGGCGGGGCGAACACCGGGGAGCTGTTTTTT. Its protein is CASSETVWGGANTGELFF.

Only a few counts were recorded for this clone. At the DNA level, this CDR3 is encoded by other sequences in the same sample as well. The chain is built from TRBV6-5 and TRBJ2-1; TRBD1 or TRBD2 may be the D gene (5 bases each). The germline gives CDR1 MNHEY, CDR2 SVGAGI. The germline V and J ends were trimmed by 2 bases and 8 bases, with 7 bases remaining between them. CDR3 length: 12 amino acids. In DNA form, the CDR3 reads TGTGCCAGCAGTTACCGGGGCGATGAGCAGTTCTTC. This gives the protein CASSYRGDEQFF.

In its sample, this clone was seen once. One end of the junction does not line up with germline, which may come from a read error. V gene TRBV19 combines with J gene TRBJ1-4; D is unclear. Germline CDR1 and CDR2: LNHDA and SQIVND (reference sequence). The CDR3 has 11 residues. CDR3 sequence: CASRNTATLIF. The CDR3 region has the DNA TGTGCCAGTCGAAATACGGCGACTTTGATTTTT.

This chain uses TRBV15 with TRBJ1-4; 8 nucleotides match TRBD1. V trimming: 0 bases; J trimming: 4 bases; junction bases outside the gene matches: 7. From germline, CDR1 is LNHNV and CDR2 YYDKDF (reference sequence). The CDR3 is made up of 17 amino acids. CDR3 nucleotides: TGTGCCACCAGCAGAGAAAGGACAGGGAAGAATAATGAAAAACTGTTTTTT. Encoded protein: CATSRERTGKNNEKLFF. The variable domain in full, with the rest retrieved from reference TRBV15 and TRBJ1-4, is DAMVIQNPRYQVTQFGKPVTLSCSQTLNHNVMYWYQQKSSQAPKLLFHYYDKDFNNEADTPDNFQSRRPNTSFCFLDIRSPGLGDTAMYLCATSRERTGKNNEKLFFGSGTQLSVL.

This clone was found a few times. The V gene is TRBV10-2, the J gene TRBJ1-4, with 9 bases fitting TRBD1. Germline trimming cut 5 bases from V and 7 bases from J; bases unmatched to any gene: 8. This CDR3 spans 15 amino acids. CDR1 WSHSY and CDR2 SAAADI come from the germline V gene. The CDR3 reads CASSYRGRGAEKLFF. The CDR3 coding sequence is TGCGCCAGCAGTTACAGGGGGCGCGGTGCTGAAAAACTGTTTTTT.

This clone was seen many times. This chain links TRBV6-6 with TRBJ2-2; the D is unclear. Germline values: CDR1 MNHNY, CDR2 SVGAGI (reference sequence). Trimming removed 4 bases at V and 12 bases at J, with 15 bases between. The CDR3 runs 13 residues. CDR3 sequence (DNA): TGTGCCAGCAGTTCCCCGGCAGAGCGTAAGCTGTTTTTT. Translation gives CASSSPAERKLFF.

The V gene is TRBV10-3, the J gene TRBJ2-7; weak D call: TRBD1 (5 bases). V dropped 6 bases and J dropped 0 bases, with 9 bases sitting between them. CDR1 and CDR2 (germline): ENHRY, SYGVKD. CDR3 length: 13 residues. In DNA form, the CDR3 reads TGTGCCATCAGGGGGCCAAGCTCCTACGAGCAGTACTTC. It translates to CAIRGPSSYEQYF.

This chain joins TRBV5-6 and TRBJ1-3; TRBD1 is a possible D gene (6 bases). The CDR3 covers 16 residues. V was pared by 1 base and J by 2 bases, with 13 bases between. Germline CDR1 reads SGHDT; CDR2 reads YYEEEE. CDR3 DNA: TGTGCCAGCAGCTTGAGGACAGTCATGACTGGAAACACCATATATTTT. Protein: CASSLRTVMTGNTIYF.

In its sample, this clone was seen a few times. This chain uses TRBV14 with TRBJ2-5, with D maybe TRBD2 (6 bases). Germline lookup yields CDR1 SGHDN and CDR2 FVKESK. The V and J ends lost 1 base and 2 bases respectively, with 11 bases between them. The CDR3 loop spans 15 amino acids. CDR3 loop: CASSQGGLAQETQYF. Written as DNA, the CDR3 is TGTGCCAGCAGCCAAGGAGGGCTAGCGCAAGAGACCCAGTACTTC.

This clone appeared once. The chain couples TRBV2 to TRBJ2-7; tentative D call: TRBD2 (7 bases). The CDR3 is 14 amino acids. Germline loops: CDR1 SNHLY, CDR2 FYNNEI. V was clipped by 5 bases and J by 6 bases, with 17 bases between them. CDR3 sequence: CASSTGGARGEQYF. The CDR3 coding sequence is TGTGCCAGCAGTACTGGGGGGGCGCGTGGCGAGCAGTACTTC.

The rearrangement uses TRBV29-1 and TRBJ1-5; TRBD1 matches 8 bases. Unmatched junction bases numbered 1, after V lost 5 bases and J lost 1 base. CDR1 SQVTM and CDR2 ANQGSEA come from the germline V gene. The CDR3 has 13 residues. For the CDR3, the DNA is TGCAGCGTTAGACAGGGGAGCAATCAGCCCCAGCATTTT. Amino acid sequence: CSVRQGSNQPQHF.

In this sample, this clone turned up once. This chain connects TRBV6-5 to TRBJ2-6; D gene unclear. The CDR3 covers 15 residues. V lost 6 bases, J lost 2 bases, and 11 bases lay in between. CDR1 MNHEY and CDR2 SVGAGI come from the germline V gene. The DNA of the CDR3 is TGTGCCAGCAGAGATAGGCTTACTGGGGCCAACGTCCTGACTTTC. Its translation is CASRDRLTGANVLTF.

This chain uses TRBV6-6 with TRBJ2-3, with unresolved D. V was cut by 5 bases and J by 12 bases, with 27 bases left in between. Germline V gives CDR1 MNHNY, CDR2 SVGAGI (reference sequence). The CDR3 length is 16 residues. The DNA of the CDR3 is TGTGCCAGCAGTACGTTGGCATCCGGTGTCGTGGGTGTCCAGTATTTT. It specifies CASSTLASGVVGVQYF.

V gene TRBV9 combines with J gene TRBJ2-1, with D possibly being TRBD1 (6 bases). CDR3 length: 15 residues. V gave up 4 bases and J gave up 7 bases, with 18 bases separating them. Germline V CDR1 and CDR2: SGDLS, YYNGEE. The CDR3 region has the DNA TGTGCCAGCAGCCTTCAAGTGGGGGCAAGGAATGAGCAGTTCTTC. Residues: CASSLQVGARNEQFF.

The chain has TRBV19 and TRBJ2-1; D call uncertain. Trimming removed 4 bases at V and 5 bases at J, with 9 bases between. The CDR3 is made up of 13 amino acids. Germline CDR1 is LNHDA and CDR2 is SQIVND (reference sequence). The CDR3, as DNA: TGTGCCAGTAGTACAACCCGGGACAATGAGCAGTTCTTC. Translating gives CASSTTRDNEQFF.

The rearrangement links TRBV10-2 to TRBJ2-7; tentative D call: TRBD1 (5 bases). V was clipped by 3 bases and J by 1 base, with 13 bases between them. The germline CDR1 and CDR2 sequences are WSHSY and SAAADI. The length of the CDR3 is 15 residues. CDR3 amino acids: CASSDQGRTSYEQYF. CDR3 nucleotides: TGCGCCAGCAGTGACCAGGGCCGCACGTCCTACGAGCAGTACTTC.